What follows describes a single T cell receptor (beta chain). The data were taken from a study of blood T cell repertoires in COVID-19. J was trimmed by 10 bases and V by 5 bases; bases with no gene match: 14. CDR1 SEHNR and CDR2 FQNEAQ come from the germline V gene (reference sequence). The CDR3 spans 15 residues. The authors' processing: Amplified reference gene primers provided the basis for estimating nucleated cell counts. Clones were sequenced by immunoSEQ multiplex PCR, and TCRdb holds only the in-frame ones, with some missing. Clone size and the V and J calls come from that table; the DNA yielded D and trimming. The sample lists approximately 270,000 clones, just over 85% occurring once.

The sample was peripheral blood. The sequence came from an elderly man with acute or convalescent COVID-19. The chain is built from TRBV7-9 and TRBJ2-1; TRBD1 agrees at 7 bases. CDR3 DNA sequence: TGTGCCAGCAGCCTCCGACAGGGTGGGTTCGACGAGCAGTTCTTC. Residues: CASSLRQGGFDEQFF.